This T cell receptor beta chain was sequenced during a study of T cell clusters in autoimmune cytopenias. Overall study context: A median age of 59 years and mean of approximately 55 years characterized healthy donor controls.

Study results and limitations: Compared with active autoimmune hepatitis patients, healthy donors showed 2.5 to 3-fold more exclusive TRB clusters.

TRB was amplified from about 250 ng of peripheral blood genomic DNA per sample. About this clonotype: No antigen is known for it.

Multiplex touch-down PCR amplified TRB using TRB-A and TRB-B pools in one tube. After re-calling the multiplex PCR reads, TCRdb lists one entry per CDR3 protein, DNA absent. This sample's clone table lists 5,500 to 8,000 distinct CDR3 sequences. Looked up from germline, CDR1 is SGHNT and CDR2 is YYREEE (reference sequence). This CDR3 spans 13 amino acids. This sample also appeared in a second study, on T cell repertoires in aging, cancer and after chemotherapy. That study adds: Over several months to years, re-sampled healthy donor repertoires clearly shared clones.

The rearrangement links TRBV5-4 to TRBJ2-5. The clonotype comes from a human donor in good health. Source material: peripheral blood. CDR3 sequence reads: CASSRDEQETQYF.